The entry below gives a single T cell receptor (beta chain) sequence along with its context. Clones were read by immunoSEQ multiplex PCR, and TCRdb kept only the in-frame ones, dropping some. Among about 270,000 clones listed, less than 85% were seen once. The data derive from a study of blood T cell repertoires in COVID-19. Study overall: From T cells, B-cell-depleted T cells, or PBMCs came the material, which was cDNA or gDNA.

This CDR3 region has 13 residues. Germline CDR1 KGHSH, CDR2 LQKENI. V lost 4 bases and J lost 6; bases outside the gene matches: 4. The rearrangement joins TRBV18 to TRBJ1-2, with 8 bases identical to TRBD1. Sequenced sample: peripheral blood. The receptor was isolated from a human donor with COVID-19, enrolled during active disease. The donor label of this sample is uncertain. This CDR3 reads CASSRTGTDGYTF. CDR3 in DNA: TGTGCCAGCTCACGGACAGGGACGGATGGCTACACCTTC.